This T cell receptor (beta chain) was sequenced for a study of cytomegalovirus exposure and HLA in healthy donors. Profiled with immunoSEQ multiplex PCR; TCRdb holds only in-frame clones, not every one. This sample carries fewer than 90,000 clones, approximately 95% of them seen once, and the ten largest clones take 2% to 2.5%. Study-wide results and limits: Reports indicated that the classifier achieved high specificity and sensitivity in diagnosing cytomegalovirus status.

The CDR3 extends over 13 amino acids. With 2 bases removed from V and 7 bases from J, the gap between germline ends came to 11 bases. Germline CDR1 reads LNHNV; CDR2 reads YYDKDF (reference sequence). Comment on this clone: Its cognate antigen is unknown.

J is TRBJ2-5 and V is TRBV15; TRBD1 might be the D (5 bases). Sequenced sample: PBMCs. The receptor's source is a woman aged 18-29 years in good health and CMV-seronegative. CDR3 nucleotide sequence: TGTGCCACCAGCAGACAGGGTACCGGGACCCAGTACTTC. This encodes CATSRQGTGTQYF.